This TCR beta chain is from a study of T cells in Graves' hyperthyroidism and ophthalmopathy. Using RNA transcripts as the source, TCR beta CDR3 regions were amplified. HTBI primers were used for first-round RT-PCR of the TCR CDR3. TCRdb itself ran the multiplex PCR reads through MiXCR, one entry per CDR3 protein. This sample carries fewer than 400,000 distinct CDR3 sequences, around a sixth of them seen once, and the ten largest clones take around a third. This clonotype appeared a few times. Germline-derived CDR1 and CDR2 are PRHDT and FYEKMQ (reference sequence). The ends were cut back, 0 bases at V and 2 bases at J, with 11 bases in the middle. The CDR3 has 15 residues.

The receptor was isolated from a man aged 25-45 years with Graves' hyperthyroidism. Sequencing was done on a sample of blood. The genes are TRBV13 and TRBJ2-7; the D gene is possibly TRBD1 (5 bases). The CDR3 region has the DNA TGTGCCAGCAGCTTAGGCCAGGGAACCACCTACGAGCAGTACTTC. Protein product: CASSLGQGTTYEQYF.